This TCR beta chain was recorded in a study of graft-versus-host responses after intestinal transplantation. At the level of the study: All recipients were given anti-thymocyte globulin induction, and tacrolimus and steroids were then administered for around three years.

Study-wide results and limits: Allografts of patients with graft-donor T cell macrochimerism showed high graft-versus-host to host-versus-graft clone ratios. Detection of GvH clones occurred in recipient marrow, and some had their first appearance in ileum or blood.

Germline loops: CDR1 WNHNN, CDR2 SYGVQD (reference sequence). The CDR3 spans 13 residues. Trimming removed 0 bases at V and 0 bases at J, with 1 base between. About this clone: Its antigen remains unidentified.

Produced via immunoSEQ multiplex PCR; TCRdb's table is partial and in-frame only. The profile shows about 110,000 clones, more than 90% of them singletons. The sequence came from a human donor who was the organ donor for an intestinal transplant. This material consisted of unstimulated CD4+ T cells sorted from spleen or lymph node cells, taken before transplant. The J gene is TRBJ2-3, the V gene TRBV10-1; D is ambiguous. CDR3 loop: CASSESSTDTQYF. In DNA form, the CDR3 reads TGCGCCAGCAGTGAGTCCAGCACAGATACGCAGTATTTT.